Listed below are T cell receptor beta chains from one sample, sequenced in a study of T cell changes during pregnancy in multiple sclerosis. The assay was immunoSEQ multiplex PCR, and TCRdb's table has in-frame clones only and misses some. Altogether approximately 92,000 clones are present, roughly 90% being singletons, with the ten largest covering 1.5%. Sequenced here: peripheral blood, sampled in the first trimester of pregnancy. These receptors were taken from a female donor with multiple sclerosis, enrolled in a pregnancy study. Each CDR3 is given with its conserved first and last residue. D genes are given only for firm matches. Size is stated for part of the rows, as once, few or many counts, or as a class when the clone is expanded.

clone size: once; V gene: TRBV19; D gene: .; J gene: TRBJ1-5; CDR3 protein: CASSPEANQPQHF; CDR3 DNA: TGTGCCAGTAGTCCGGAGGCGAATCAGCCCCAGCATTTT
clone size: .; V gene: TRBV27; D gene: TRBD2; J gene: TRBJ2-2; CDR3 protein: CASLGGENTGELFF; CDR3 DNA: TGTGCCAGCCTCGGGGGGGAAAACACCGGGGAGCTGTTTTTT
clone size: .; V gene: TRBV9; D gene: TRBD2; J gene: TRBJ2-1; CDR3 protein: CASSVVGSGGRNEQFF; CDR3 DNA: TGTGCCAGCAGCGTAGTCGGTTCGGGAGGGAGGAATGAGCAGTTCTTC
clone size: .; V gene: TRBV4-1; D gene: .; J gene: TRBJ2-5; CDR3 protein: CASSQVARGAGHQETQYF; CDR3 DNA: TGCGCCAGCAGCCAAGTGGCCCGAGGAGCGGGACATCAAGAGACCCAGTACTTC
clone size: .; V gene: TRBV7-8; D gene: TRBD1; J gene: TRBJ2-2; CDR3 protein: CASSSTDRRELFF; CDR3 DNA: TGTGCCAGCAGCTCGACGGACAGGAGAGAGCTGTTTTTT
clone size: once; V gene: TRBV5-5; D gene: TRBD1; J gene: TRBJ1-2; CDR3 protein: CASSRTHRGTDYTF; CDR3 DNA: TGTGCCAGCAGCCGTACCCACAGGGGAACGGACTACACCTTC
clone size: once; V gene: TRBV10-2; D gene: .; J gene: TRBJ2-3; CDR3 protein: CASSGDDTQYF; CDR3 DNA: TGCGCCAGCAGTGGCGATGATACGCAGTATTTT
clone size: .; V gene: TRBV27; D gene: .; J gene: TRBJ2-7; CDR3 protein: CASSSGTSIYEQYF; CDR3 DNA: TGTGCCAGCAGTTCCGGGACATCTATCTACGAGCAGTACTTC
clone size: .; V gene: TRBV7-2; D gene: .; J gene: TRBJ2-7; CDR3 protein: CASRPGVKELYEQYF; CDR3 DNA: TGTGCCAGCAGACCCGGGGTTAAGGAGTTGTACGAGCAGTACTTC
clone size: .; V gene: TRBV19; D gene: .; J gene: TRBJ2-5; CDR3 protein: CASTPTHRKGETQYF; CDR3 DNA: TGTGCCAGTACCCCAACCCACAGGAAGGGAGAGACCCAGTACTTC
clone size: .; V gene: TRBV5-4; D gene: TRBD2; J gene: TRBJ2-5; CDR3 protein: CASSLELAGGGETQYF; CDR3 DNA: TGTGCCAGCAGCTTGGAACTAGCGGGAGGCGGAGAGACCCAGTACTTC
clone size: .; V gene: TRBV7-2; D gene: .; J gene: TRBJ2-3; CDR3 protein: CASSSSRGTDTQYF; CDR3 DNA: TGTGCCAGCAGCTCTAGTCGTGGAACAGATACGCAGTATTTT
clone size: once; V gene: TRBV15; D gene: .; J gene: TRBJ2-4; CDR3 protein: CATSRAVAKNIQYF; CDR3 DNA: TGTGCCACCAGCAGAGCCGTAGCCAAAAACATTCAGTACTTC
clone size: .; V gene: TRBV5-6; D gene: TRBD1; J gene: TRBJ2-3; CDR3 protein: CASSAGTGADTDTQYF; CDR3 DNA: TGTGCCAGCAGCGCAGGGACAGGGGCCGACACAGATACGCAGTATTTT
clone size: .; V gene: TRBV19; D gene: TRBD2; J gene: TRBJ2-1; CDR3 protein: CASSPQGGYNEQFF; CDR3 DNA: TGTGCCAGTAGTCCCCAGGGAGGGTACAATGAGCAGTTCTTC
clone size: .; V gene: TRBV7-9; D gene: .; J gene: TRBJ1-2; CDR3 protein: CASSLGTGLGGYTF; CDR3 DNA: TGTGCCAGCAGCTTGGGAACAGGGTTAGGTGGCTACACCTTC
clone size: .; V gene: TRBV29-1; D gene: TRBD1; J gene: TRBJ1-2; CDR3 protein: CSVPGQVYGYTF; CDR3 DNA: TGCAGCGTCCCCGGACAGGTCTATGGCTACACCTTC
clone size: .; V gene: TRBV6-1; D gene: TRBD1; J gene: TRBJ2-6; CDR3 protein: CASSDGQGLTSGANVLTF; CDR3 DNA: TGTGCCAGCAGTGATGGACAGGGTCTGACTTCTGGGGCCAACGTCCTGACTTTC
clone size: .; V gene: TRBV5-1; D gene: .; J gene: TRBJ2-1; CDR3 protein: CASSLFGVGDNEQFF; CDR3 DNA: TGCGCCAGCAGCTTGTTCGGGGTTGGGGACAATGAGCAGTTCTTC
clone size: .; V gene: TRBV2; D gene: TRBD1; J gene: TRBJ1-4; CDR3 protein: CASSLGQSTNEKLFF; CDR3 DNA: TGTGCCAGCAGTTTGGGACAGTCAACTAATGAAAAACTGTTTTTT
clone size: .; V gene: TRBV5-1; D gene: TRBD1; J gene: TRBJ1-1; CDR3 protein: CASSVGHPRGGLGGTLEAFF; CDR3 DNA: TGCGCCAGCAGCGTAGGACACCCTAGAGGGGGCTTGGGTGGGACACTAGAAGCTTTCTTT
clone size: .; V gene: TRBV5-1; D gene: TRBD2; J gene: TRBJ2-1; CDR3 protein: CASSSRTSPSYNEQFF; CDR3 DNA: TGCGCCAGCAGCTCCCGGACTAGCCCCTCCTACAATGAGCAGTTCTTC